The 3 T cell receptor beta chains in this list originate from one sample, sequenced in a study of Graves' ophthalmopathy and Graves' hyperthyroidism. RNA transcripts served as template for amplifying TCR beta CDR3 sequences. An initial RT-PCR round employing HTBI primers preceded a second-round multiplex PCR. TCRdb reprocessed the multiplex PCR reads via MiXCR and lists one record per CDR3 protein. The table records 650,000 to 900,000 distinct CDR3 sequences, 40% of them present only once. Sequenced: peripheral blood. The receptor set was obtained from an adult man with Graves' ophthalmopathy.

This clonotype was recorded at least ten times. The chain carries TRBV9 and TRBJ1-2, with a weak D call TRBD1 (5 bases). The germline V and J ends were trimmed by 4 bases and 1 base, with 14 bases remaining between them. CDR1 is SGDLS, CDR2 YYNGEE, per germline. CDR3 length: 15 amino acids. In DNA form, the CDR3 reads TGTGCCAGCAGCCCTGGTGGGGCACTTAACTATGGCTACACCTTC. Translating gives CASSPGGALNYGYTF.

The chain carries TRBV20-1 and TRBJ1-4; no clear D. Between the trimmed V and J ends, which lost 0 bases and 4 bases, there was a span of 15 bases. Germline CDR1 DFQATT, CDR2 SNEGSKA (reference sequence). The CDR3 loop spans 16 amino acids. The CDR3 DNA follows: TGCAGTGCTAGAGATTTAATTACGGGGTTTAATGAAAAACTGTTTTTT. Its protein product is CSARDLITGFNEKLFF.

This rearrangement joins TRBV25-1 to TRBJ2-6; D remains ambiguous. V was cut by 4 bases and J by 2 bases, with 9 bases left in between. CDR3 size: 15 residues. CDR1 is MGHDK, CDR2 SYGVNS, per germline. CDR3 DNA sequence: TGTGCCAGCAGTGCTAGATCTACTGGGGCCAACGTCCTGACTTTC. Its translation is CASSARSTGANVLTF.